These 6 T cell receptor beta chains came from one sample sequenced in a study of blood T cell repertoires in COVID-19. Assay used: immunoSEQ multiplex PCR; TCRdb lists only in-frame clones, some missing. This table has fewer than 350,000 clones, roughly 86% appearing once. The sequencing input was PBMCs or T cells enriched from blood (not recorded which). Source of these receptors: a woman in her twenties or thirties who had recovered from COVID-19.

CDR3 sequence (DNA): TGCGCCAGCAGCCTCACGGGTGCTGAAAAACTGTTTTTT. Translating gives CASSLTGAEKLFF. This chain links TRBV4-1 with TRBJ1-4, with D unresolved. Trimming took 4 bases from V and 7 from J, leaving 10 bases between them. This CDR3 contains 13 residues. Germline V gene sequence: CDR1 MGHRA, CDR2 YSYEKL.

The chain has TRBV28 and TRBJ1-1; 7 bases line up with TRBD1. The CDR3 is 12 amino acids. CDR1 is MDHEN and CDR2 is SYDVKM in the germline V gene. Trimming at V came to 6 bases and at J to 9 bases, leaving 7 bases not matched to a gene. The CDR3 region has the DNA TGTGCCAGCAGAGAGGGGGCAAGAAAAGCTTTCTTT. Protein: CASREGARKAFF.

This rearrangement joins TRBV9 to TRBJ2-1; D is undetermined. Trimming removed 4 bases at V and 0 bases at J, with 17 bases between. Germline CDR1 SGDLS, CDR2 YYNGEE. The CDR3 is 17 amino acids. The CDR3 nucleotides read TGTGCCAGCAGCCCCCGGTCGTTCGGTAGCTCCTACAATGAGCAGTTCTTC. It translates to CASSPRSFGSSYNEQFF.

This clone was found a few times. V and J are TRBV2 and TRBJ1-5, with D unclear. Deletions cut 6 bases from V and 6 bases from J, with 15 bases between. CDR3 length equals 14 residues. CDR1 SNHLY and CDR2 FYNNEI come from the germline V gene. The CDR3 bases are TGTGCCAGCAGACCCTCCCCGGCGGGTCAGCCCCAGCATTTT. Residues: CASRPSPAGQPQHF.

The count of this clone is one. The J gene is TRBJ2-7, the V gene TRBV27; the match to TRBD1 covers 9 bases. Germline CDR1 is MNHEY and CDR2 is SMNVEV (reference sequence). V was clipped by 6 bases and J by 3 bases; unmatched bases: 6. The CDR3 is 14 residues long. DNA for the CDR3: TGTGCCAGCAGAGGAGGGACAGGGTTCTACGAGCAGTACTTC. It codes for CASRGGTGFYEQYF.

The chain uses TRBV11-1 and TRBJ1-3, with 8 bases fitting TRBD1. The V segment lost 5 bases and the J segment 8 bases; nucleotides outside the gene matches: 5. CDR3 length: 13 residues. Germline V gene lookup returns CDR1 SGHAT and CDR2 FQDESV (reference sequence). In nucleotides, the CDR3 is TGTGCCAGCAGCACCCGACAGGGGCACACCATATATTTT. Translation gives CASSTRQGHTIYF.